This TCR beta chain was sequenced during a study of shared clonotypes between healthy human individuals. Study outcomes and limitations: A reduction in generation probabilities was seen for non-shared clonotypes relative to those shared by all four donors.

Remarks on this clone: Its antigen remains unknown.

Per sorted-subset replicate PCR, input was approximately 0.2 ug DNA, representing 30,000 to 35,000 T cell genomes. Assay used: immunoSEQ multiplex PCR; TCRdb lists only in-frame clones, some missing. The data show roughly 2.2 million clones, with about 90% seen just once and around 0.38% held by the top ten. V shed 4 bases and J 3 bases; nucleotides not matched to a gene: 7. CDR3 size: 15 residues. Per the germline V gene, CDR1 is SGDLS and CDR2 is YYNGEE. The source material was naive CD4+ T cells from PBMCs. Specified subset: CD45RA+ positively selected. This sequence originates from a man between 18 and 29 years old in good health. Some clones in this sample may be carry-over from other donors' samples. The chain joins TRBV9 to TRBJ2-7, with 10 bases fitting TRBD2. In DNA, the CDR3 is TGTGCCAGCAGCTCCGGAGCGGGAGGGTTCTACGAGCAGTACTTC. This encodes CASSSGAGGFYEQYF.